A selection of T cell receptor beta chains follows, all from one sample in a study of CD8+CD57+ T cells in acquired aplastic anemia. Each CDR3 protein is one row after TCRdb ran MiXCR on the reads. The sample includes approximately 80,000 distinct CDR3 sequences, roughly two thirds of them seen just once. Sequenced: sorted CD4+, CD8+, or CD8+CD57+ T cells (not recorded which) from PBMCs. The origin of the receptors is a human donor with aplastic anemia. Both conserved end residues are part of each CDR3. The D gene is left open where the match is weak. A clone size is listed for some rows: how often the clone was seen (once, few, many), or a class if it is expanded.

d_call	clone_size	j_call	v_call	cdr3_aa	cdr3_nt
NA	NA	TRBJ2-6	TRBV7-9	CASSLAQAGANVLTF	TGTGCCAGCAGCTTAGCTCAGGCTGGGGCCAACGTCCTGACTTTC
TRBD1	NA	TRBJ1-1	TRBV29-1	CSADREGSTEAFF	TGCAGCGCTGACAGGGAGGGGAGCACTGAAGCTTTCTTT
NA	few	TRBJ2-1	TRBV6-1	CASSESGTSYNEQFF	TGTGCCAGCAGTGAATCCGGGACTTCCTACAATGAGCAGTTCTTC
NA	few	TRBJ2-5	TRBV7-9	CASSLAGNQETQYF	TGTGCCAGCAGCTTAGCGGGGAACCAAGAGACCCAGTACTTC
TRBD2	NA	TRBJ2-3	TRBV11-1	CASRNGRAVLDTQYF	TGTGCCAGCCGAAACGGGAGGGCCGTTTTGGATACGCAGTATTTT
NA	NA	TRBJ2-7	TRBV27	CASSLLKGVEQYF	TGTGCCAGCAGTTTATTGAAAGGGGTCGAGCAGTACTTC
NA	NA	TRBJ2-3	TRBV24-1	CATSDPRGAGDTQYF	TGTGCCACCAGTGATCCCCGGGGGGCGGGAGATACGCAGTATTTT
NA	NA	TRBJ2-7	TRBV15	CATSARTDGYEQYF	TGTGCCACCAGCGCCCGGACAGACGGGTACGAGCAGTACTTC
TRBD1	few	TRBJ2-5	TRBV7-8	CASSKGTEETQYF	TGTGCCAGCAGCAAAGGGACAGAAGAGACCCAGTACTTC
TRBD2	once	TRBJ2-5	TRBV5-6	CASSGETSGQETQYF	TGTGCCAGCAGCGGAGAGACTAGCGGACAAGAGACCCAGTACTTC
TRBD1	NA	TRBJ2-7	TRBV24-1	CATSAGTGSGEQYF	TGTGCCACCAGCGCGGGGACAGGGTCGGGCGAGCAGTACTTC
NA	NA	TRBJ1-1	TRBV15	CATSRDRGYTEAFF	TGTGCCACCAGCAGAGACAGGGGATACACTGAAGCTTTCTTT
NA	NA	TRBJ2-7	TRBV10-3	CAISESNIRGTYEQYF	TGTGCCATCAGTGAGTCGAATATCAGGGGAACCTACGAGCAGTACTTC
NA	NA	TRBJ2-7	TRBV7-2	CASSPRVGEQYF	TGTGCCAGCAGCCCGAGAGTCGGCGAGCAGTACTTC
NA	NA	TRBJ2-3	TRBV20-1	CSARAPNTDTQYF	TGCAGTGCTAGAGCCCCAAACACAGATACGCAGTATTTT
TRBD1	NA	TRBJ1-2	TRBV5-1	CASSLRRGPDGYTF	TGCGCCAGCAGCTTGCGCAGGGGGCCAGATGGCTACACCTTC
NA	NA	TRBJ2-5	TRBV12-3/TRBV12-4	CASRAELQETQYF	TGTGCCAGCAGAGCGGAGTTACAGGAGACCCAGTACTTC
NA	few	TRBJ2-2	TRBV15	CATSRAKRANTGELFF	TGTGCCACCAGCAGAGCGAAGAGGGCGAACACCGGGGAGCTGTTTTTT
TRBD1	NA	TRBJ1-2	TRBV7-9	CASSPTGQNGYTF	TGTGCCAGCAGCCCTACGGGACAGAATGGCTACACCTTC
NA	NA	TRBJ1-5	TRBV20-1	CSASHGGGFDQPQHF	TGCAGTGCTAGTCACGGGGGAGGGTTCGATCAGCCCCAGCATTTT
NA	NA	TRBJ1-2	TRBV7-2	CASSLQQSNYGYTF	TGTGCCAGCAGCTTACAACAGAGTAACTATGGCTACACCTTC
NA	NA	TRBJ2-5	TRBV5-6	CASSLVRAQETQYF	TGTGCCAGCAGCTTGGTAAGGGCCCAAGAGACCCAGTACTTC
TRBD2	once	TRBJ2-7	TRBV10-3	CATIGGVGEQYF	TGTGCCACCATCGGGGGGGTGGGGGAGCAGTACTTC
NA	NA	TRBJ2-1	TRBV5-1	CASSLAPGYEQFF	TGCGCCAGCAGCTTGGCCCCCGGGTATGAGCAGTTCTTC
TRBD1	NA	TRBJ1-2	TRBV7-2	CASSLDRDYGYTF	TGTGCCAGCAGCTTGGACAGGGACTATGGCTACACCTTC
NA	NA	TRBJ2-5	TRBV25-1	CASSEGGTAQETQYF	TGTGCCAGCAGTGAAGGGGGGACGGCCCAAGAGACCCAGTACTTC
TRBD1	NA	TRBJ1-6	TRBV19	CASTTRPGGSPLHF	TGTGCCAGTACCACTCGGCCAGGGGGTTCACCCCTCCACTTT
TRBD2	NA	TRBJ2-5	TRBV7-9	CASSLEWGGETQYF	TGTGCCAGCAGCTTAGAATGGGGGGGAGAGACCCAGTACTTC
TRBD2	few	TRBJ2-5	TRBV15	CATSPGLAGGGTQYF	TGTGCCACCAGCCCGGGACTAGCGGGGGGAGGGACCCAGTACTTC
NA	NA	TRBJ1-1	TRBV15	CATSRVSRDTEAFF	TGTGCCACCAGCAGAGTTTCTCGGGACACTGAAGCTTTCTTT
NA	once	TRBJ1-6	TRBV9	CASSPPGDRPHF	TGTGCCAGCAGCCCCCCGGGGGACCGCCCCCACTTT
TRBD1	NA	TRBJ2-7	TRBV10-3	CAISEPPGQIYEQYF	TGTGCCATCAGTGAGCCCCCGGGACAGATCTACGAGCAGTACTTC
NA	NA	TRBJ1-3	TRBV7-6	CASRGYGNTIYF	TGTGCCAGCAGGGGTTATGGAAACACCATATATTTT
NA	NA	TRBJ2-7	TRBV19	CASSNPPSYEQYF	TGTGCCAGTAGTAACCCCCCATCCTACGAGCAGTACTTC
NA	NA	TRBJ2-3	TRBV10-2	CASSDTATDTQYF	TGCGCCAGCAGTGATACAGCCACAGATACGCAGTATTTT
TRBD1	NA	TRBJ1-6	TRBV20-1	CSAPHRGGNSPLHF	TGCAGTGCACCGCACAGGGGAGGTAATTCACCCCTCCACTTT
TRBD1	NA	TRBJ1-6	TRBV7-9	CASSPGTENSPLHF	TGTGCCAGCAGCCCCGGGACAGAGAATTCACCCCTCCACTTT
TRBD1	once	TRBJ1-6	TRBV11-1	CASSLVGGQGFSPLHF	TGTGCCAGCAGCCTTGTAGGGGGACAGGGATTTTCACCCCTCCACTTT
TRBD1	NA	TRBJ1-6	TRBV20-1	CSAGRDSPNSPLHF	TGCAGTGCGGGCCGGGACAGCCCTAATTCACCCCTCCACTTT
NA	NA	TRBJ2-5	TRBV20-1	CRVGGTQYF	TGCAGGGTTGGAGGGACCCAGTACTTC
TRBD1	NA	TRBJ1-5	TRBV11-1	CASSSGTGGANQPQHF	TGTGCCAGCAGCTCAGGGACAGGGGGCGCGAATCAGCCCCAGCATTTT
TRBD2	NA	TRBJ2-7	TRBV10-2	CASSEGLVGEQYF	TGCGCCAGCAGTGAAGGACTAGTCGGCGAGCAGTACTTC
NA	NA	TRBJ2-1	TRBV24-1	CATSTSRGQSSYNEQFF	TGTGCCACCAGTACTAGCAGGGGACAAAGCTCCTACAATGAGCAGTTCTTC
NA	few	TRBJ1-4	TRBV25-1	CASSEGTVNNEKLFF	TGTGCCAGCAGTGAAGGGACCGTTAATAATGAAAAACTGTTTTTT
NA	NA	TRBJ1-5	TRBV6-1	CASSPGPRSNQPQHF	TGTGCCAGCAGTCCGGGACCGCGTAGCAATCAGCCCCAGCATTTT
TRBD1	NA	TRBJ1-2	TRBV10-1	CASSSGGQRHNYGYTF	TGCGCCAGCAGTTCAGGGGGCCAACGTCATAACTATGGCTACACCTTC
TRBD1	NA	TRBJ1-4	TRBV7-2	CATAGRGQSEKLFF	TGTGCCACCGCTGGGAGGGGGCAATCCGAAAAACTGTTTTTT
NA	NA	TRBJ1-2	TRBV19	CASSIGQSAYGYTF	TGTGCCAGTAGTATCGGACAGTCGGCGTATGGCTACACCTTC
NA	NA	TRBJ2-7	TRBV25-1	CASSAYGEQYF	TGTGCCAGCAGTGCATACGGCGAGCAGTACTTC
NA	NA	TRBJ2-1	TRBV29-1	CSVGWDNSYNEQFF	TGCAGCGTTGGATGGGACAACTCCTACAATGAGCAGTTCTTC
NA	NA	TRBJ1-4	TRBV7-2	CASSGRGMNEKLFF	TGTGCCAGCAGCGGCAGGGGTATGAATGAAAAACTGTTTTTT